Many counts were recorded for the clone carrying this T cell receptor (beta chain). TCR beta CDR3 regions were amplified from RNA transcripts. Initially, a first-round RT-PCR of the TCR CDR3 employed the HTBI primer set. TCRdb used MiXCR to reprocess the multiplex PCR reads, holding one entry per CDR3 protein. The sample includes 200,000 to 250,000 distinct CDR3 sequences, about a sixth seen only once; the top ten take roughly 44%. The germline gives CDR1 DFQATT, CDR2 SNEGSKA (reference sequence). This CDR3 has 16 residues. The V and J ends lost 0 bases and 6 bases, in that order; junction bases with no gene match: 8. The source of the sample is a study of T cells in Graves' hyperthyroidism and ophthalmopathy.

Sequencing used blood. This TCR derives from a man aged 40-50 years with Graves' hyperthyroidism. V gene TRBV20-1 combines with J gene TRBJ2-1; 10 bases align to TRBD2. The CDR3 nucleotides read TGCAGTGCTAGAGAGAGAGCGGGGGGGCCTTTCAATGAGCAGTTCTTC. This sequence encodes CSARERAGGPFNEQFF.